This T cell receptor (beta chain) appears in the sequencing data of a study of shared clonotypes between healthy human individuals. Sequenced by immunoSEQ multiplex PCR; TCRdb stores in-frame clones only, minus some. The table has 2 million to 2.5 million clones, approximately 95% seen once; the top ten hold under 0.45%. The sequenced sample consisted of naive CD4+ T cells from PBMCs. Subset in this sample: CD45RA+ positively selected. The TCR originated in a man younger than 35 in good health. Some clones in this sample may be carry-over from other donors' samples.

The CDR3 DNA reads TGTGCCAGCAGTAAACCCCGGGACAGCTCCTACGAGCAGTACTTC. It specifies CASSKPRDSSYEQYF. The chain links TRBV6-6 to TRBJ2-7; 7 bases map to TRBD1. This CDR3 is built from 15 residues. Trimming at V came to 5 bases and at J to 0 bases, leaving 7 bases not matched to a gene. Germline V gene data show CDR1 as MNHNY and CDR2 as SVGAGI (reference sequence).